This passage covers 9 T cell receptor beta chains from one sample sequenced in a study of cytomegalovirus exposure and HLA in healthy donors. The study ran its PCR with 60 Vbeta and 13 Jbeta primers. The assay was immunoSEQ multiplex PCR, and TCRdb's table has in-frame clones only and misses some. The repertoire consists of under 250,000 clones, with roughly 85% occurring once and the leading ten covering 0.2% to 0.25%. The sequencing input was PBMCs. All receptors come from a girl aged 2 to 9 in good health and CMV-seronegative.

This clone has only one observation. The rearrangement joins TRBV5-6 to TRBJ2-2, with 11 positions matching TRBD2. V lost 0 bases and J lost 5; bases outside the gene matches: 3. Germline V gene lookup returns CDR1 SGHDT and CDR2 YYEEEE. This CDR3 has 16 residues. The CDR3 DNA is TGTGCCAGCAGCTTGGGACTAGCGGGAAGGACCGGGGAGCTGTTTTTT. Its translation: CASSLGLAGRTGELFF.

This chain connects TRBV11-2 to TRBJ2-1; TRBD1 agrees at 7 bases. The CDR3 contains 16 residues. Germline assignment: CDR1 SGHAT and CDR2 FQNNGV. The junction had 10 bases not matched to a gene; V was cut back by 8 bases and J by 0 bases. The CDR3 DNA reads TGTGCCAGCTACCCACAGGGGCTTAGCTCCTACAATGAGCAGTTCTTC. Amino acid sequence: CASYPQGLSSYNEQFF.

The rearrangement joins TRBV27 to TRBJ1-2, with 10 bases fitting TRBD1. Germline CDR1 MNHEY, CDR2 SMNVEV (reference sequence). Trimming cost V 5 bases and J 10 bases; bases outside gene matches: 4. The CDR3 spans 12 residues. The chain's CDR3 is CASSTDRGPYTF. In DNA, the CDR3 is TGTGCCAGCAGTACCGACAGGGGGCCCTACACCTTC.

This clone was recorded a few times. The CDR3 DNA is TGTGCCAGCAGCTTGGGGGACAACCTTAGGGGCAATCAGCCCCAGCATTTT. Amino acids: CASSLGDNLRGNQPQHF. The chain links TRBV5-6 to TRBJ1-5; D might be TRBD1 (6 bases). Trimming pared 0 bases from V and 2 bases from J, leaving 15 bases between. The germline V gene encodes CDR1 SGHDT and CDR2 YYEEEE. The CDR3 is 17 residues long.

There are a few counts of this clone. This chain links TRBV5-4 with TRBJ2-3; D is possibly TRBD2 (6 bases). Germline V gene sequence: CDR1 SGHNT, CDR2 YYREEE (reference sequence). The length of the CDR3 is 14 residues. V gave up 0 bases and J gave up 4 bases, with 9 bases separating them. The CDR3 DNA is TGTGCCAGCAGCTTGGATAGCGGAGCAGATACGCAGTATTTT. Protein product: CASSLDSGADTQYF.

CDR3 nucleotide sequence: TGTGCCAGCAGCTTAGCGGGGACTGGTACCTACGAGCAGTACTTC. This codes for CASSLAGTGTYEQYF. The rearrangement links TRBV7-6 to TRBJ2-7, with a weak D call TRBD2 (6 bases). The CDR3 spans 15 residues. V lost 0 bases and J 2 bases, leaving 11 bases between the germline ends. Germline V gene data show CDR1 as SGHVS and CDR2 as FNYEAQ.

The rearrangement links TRBV5-4 to TRBJ2-1; TRBD2 matches 9 bases. The ends lost 1 base at V and 6 bases at J; junction bases unmatched: 8. CDR1 is SGHNT and CDR2 is YYREEE in the germline V gene (reference sequence). The CDR3 is made up of 16 amino acids. CDR3 coding DNA: TGTGCCAGCAGCTTGTATCGGCTAGCGGGGACCAATGAGCAGTTCTTC. Residues: CASSLYRLAGTNEQFF.

The gene calls are TRBV7-6 and TRBJ2-7, with 11 positions matching TRBD2. Germline V gene data show CDR1 as SGHVS and CDR2 as FNYEAQ. CDR3 length: 15 amino acids. The V and J ends lost 4 bases and 1 base, in that order; junction bases with no gene match: 3. The CDR3 coding sequence is TGTGCCAGCAGCTATACTAGCGGGGGTTCCTACGAGCAGTACTTC. Translated, it gives CASSYTSGGSYEQYF. Using reference TRBV7-6 and TRBJ2-7 for the parts outside the CDR3, the full variable domain is GAGVSQSPRYKVTKRGQDVALRCDPISGHVSLYWYRQALGQGPEFLTYFNYEAQQDKSGLPNDRFSAERPEGSISTLTIQRTEQRDSAMYRCASSYTSGGSYEQYFGPGTRLTVT.

V and J are TRBV5-1 and TRBJ1-2; 8 nucleotides line up with TRBD1. V dropped 0 bases and J dropped 5; count of bases not matched to a gene: 9. The CDR3 has 16 residues. Germline V gene sequence: CDR1 SGHRS, CDR2 YFSETQ. CDR3: CASSLAAGGARYGYTF. The CDR3 DNA sequence: TGCGCCAGCAGCTTGGCTGCAGGGGGCGCCCGGTATGGCTACACCTTC.